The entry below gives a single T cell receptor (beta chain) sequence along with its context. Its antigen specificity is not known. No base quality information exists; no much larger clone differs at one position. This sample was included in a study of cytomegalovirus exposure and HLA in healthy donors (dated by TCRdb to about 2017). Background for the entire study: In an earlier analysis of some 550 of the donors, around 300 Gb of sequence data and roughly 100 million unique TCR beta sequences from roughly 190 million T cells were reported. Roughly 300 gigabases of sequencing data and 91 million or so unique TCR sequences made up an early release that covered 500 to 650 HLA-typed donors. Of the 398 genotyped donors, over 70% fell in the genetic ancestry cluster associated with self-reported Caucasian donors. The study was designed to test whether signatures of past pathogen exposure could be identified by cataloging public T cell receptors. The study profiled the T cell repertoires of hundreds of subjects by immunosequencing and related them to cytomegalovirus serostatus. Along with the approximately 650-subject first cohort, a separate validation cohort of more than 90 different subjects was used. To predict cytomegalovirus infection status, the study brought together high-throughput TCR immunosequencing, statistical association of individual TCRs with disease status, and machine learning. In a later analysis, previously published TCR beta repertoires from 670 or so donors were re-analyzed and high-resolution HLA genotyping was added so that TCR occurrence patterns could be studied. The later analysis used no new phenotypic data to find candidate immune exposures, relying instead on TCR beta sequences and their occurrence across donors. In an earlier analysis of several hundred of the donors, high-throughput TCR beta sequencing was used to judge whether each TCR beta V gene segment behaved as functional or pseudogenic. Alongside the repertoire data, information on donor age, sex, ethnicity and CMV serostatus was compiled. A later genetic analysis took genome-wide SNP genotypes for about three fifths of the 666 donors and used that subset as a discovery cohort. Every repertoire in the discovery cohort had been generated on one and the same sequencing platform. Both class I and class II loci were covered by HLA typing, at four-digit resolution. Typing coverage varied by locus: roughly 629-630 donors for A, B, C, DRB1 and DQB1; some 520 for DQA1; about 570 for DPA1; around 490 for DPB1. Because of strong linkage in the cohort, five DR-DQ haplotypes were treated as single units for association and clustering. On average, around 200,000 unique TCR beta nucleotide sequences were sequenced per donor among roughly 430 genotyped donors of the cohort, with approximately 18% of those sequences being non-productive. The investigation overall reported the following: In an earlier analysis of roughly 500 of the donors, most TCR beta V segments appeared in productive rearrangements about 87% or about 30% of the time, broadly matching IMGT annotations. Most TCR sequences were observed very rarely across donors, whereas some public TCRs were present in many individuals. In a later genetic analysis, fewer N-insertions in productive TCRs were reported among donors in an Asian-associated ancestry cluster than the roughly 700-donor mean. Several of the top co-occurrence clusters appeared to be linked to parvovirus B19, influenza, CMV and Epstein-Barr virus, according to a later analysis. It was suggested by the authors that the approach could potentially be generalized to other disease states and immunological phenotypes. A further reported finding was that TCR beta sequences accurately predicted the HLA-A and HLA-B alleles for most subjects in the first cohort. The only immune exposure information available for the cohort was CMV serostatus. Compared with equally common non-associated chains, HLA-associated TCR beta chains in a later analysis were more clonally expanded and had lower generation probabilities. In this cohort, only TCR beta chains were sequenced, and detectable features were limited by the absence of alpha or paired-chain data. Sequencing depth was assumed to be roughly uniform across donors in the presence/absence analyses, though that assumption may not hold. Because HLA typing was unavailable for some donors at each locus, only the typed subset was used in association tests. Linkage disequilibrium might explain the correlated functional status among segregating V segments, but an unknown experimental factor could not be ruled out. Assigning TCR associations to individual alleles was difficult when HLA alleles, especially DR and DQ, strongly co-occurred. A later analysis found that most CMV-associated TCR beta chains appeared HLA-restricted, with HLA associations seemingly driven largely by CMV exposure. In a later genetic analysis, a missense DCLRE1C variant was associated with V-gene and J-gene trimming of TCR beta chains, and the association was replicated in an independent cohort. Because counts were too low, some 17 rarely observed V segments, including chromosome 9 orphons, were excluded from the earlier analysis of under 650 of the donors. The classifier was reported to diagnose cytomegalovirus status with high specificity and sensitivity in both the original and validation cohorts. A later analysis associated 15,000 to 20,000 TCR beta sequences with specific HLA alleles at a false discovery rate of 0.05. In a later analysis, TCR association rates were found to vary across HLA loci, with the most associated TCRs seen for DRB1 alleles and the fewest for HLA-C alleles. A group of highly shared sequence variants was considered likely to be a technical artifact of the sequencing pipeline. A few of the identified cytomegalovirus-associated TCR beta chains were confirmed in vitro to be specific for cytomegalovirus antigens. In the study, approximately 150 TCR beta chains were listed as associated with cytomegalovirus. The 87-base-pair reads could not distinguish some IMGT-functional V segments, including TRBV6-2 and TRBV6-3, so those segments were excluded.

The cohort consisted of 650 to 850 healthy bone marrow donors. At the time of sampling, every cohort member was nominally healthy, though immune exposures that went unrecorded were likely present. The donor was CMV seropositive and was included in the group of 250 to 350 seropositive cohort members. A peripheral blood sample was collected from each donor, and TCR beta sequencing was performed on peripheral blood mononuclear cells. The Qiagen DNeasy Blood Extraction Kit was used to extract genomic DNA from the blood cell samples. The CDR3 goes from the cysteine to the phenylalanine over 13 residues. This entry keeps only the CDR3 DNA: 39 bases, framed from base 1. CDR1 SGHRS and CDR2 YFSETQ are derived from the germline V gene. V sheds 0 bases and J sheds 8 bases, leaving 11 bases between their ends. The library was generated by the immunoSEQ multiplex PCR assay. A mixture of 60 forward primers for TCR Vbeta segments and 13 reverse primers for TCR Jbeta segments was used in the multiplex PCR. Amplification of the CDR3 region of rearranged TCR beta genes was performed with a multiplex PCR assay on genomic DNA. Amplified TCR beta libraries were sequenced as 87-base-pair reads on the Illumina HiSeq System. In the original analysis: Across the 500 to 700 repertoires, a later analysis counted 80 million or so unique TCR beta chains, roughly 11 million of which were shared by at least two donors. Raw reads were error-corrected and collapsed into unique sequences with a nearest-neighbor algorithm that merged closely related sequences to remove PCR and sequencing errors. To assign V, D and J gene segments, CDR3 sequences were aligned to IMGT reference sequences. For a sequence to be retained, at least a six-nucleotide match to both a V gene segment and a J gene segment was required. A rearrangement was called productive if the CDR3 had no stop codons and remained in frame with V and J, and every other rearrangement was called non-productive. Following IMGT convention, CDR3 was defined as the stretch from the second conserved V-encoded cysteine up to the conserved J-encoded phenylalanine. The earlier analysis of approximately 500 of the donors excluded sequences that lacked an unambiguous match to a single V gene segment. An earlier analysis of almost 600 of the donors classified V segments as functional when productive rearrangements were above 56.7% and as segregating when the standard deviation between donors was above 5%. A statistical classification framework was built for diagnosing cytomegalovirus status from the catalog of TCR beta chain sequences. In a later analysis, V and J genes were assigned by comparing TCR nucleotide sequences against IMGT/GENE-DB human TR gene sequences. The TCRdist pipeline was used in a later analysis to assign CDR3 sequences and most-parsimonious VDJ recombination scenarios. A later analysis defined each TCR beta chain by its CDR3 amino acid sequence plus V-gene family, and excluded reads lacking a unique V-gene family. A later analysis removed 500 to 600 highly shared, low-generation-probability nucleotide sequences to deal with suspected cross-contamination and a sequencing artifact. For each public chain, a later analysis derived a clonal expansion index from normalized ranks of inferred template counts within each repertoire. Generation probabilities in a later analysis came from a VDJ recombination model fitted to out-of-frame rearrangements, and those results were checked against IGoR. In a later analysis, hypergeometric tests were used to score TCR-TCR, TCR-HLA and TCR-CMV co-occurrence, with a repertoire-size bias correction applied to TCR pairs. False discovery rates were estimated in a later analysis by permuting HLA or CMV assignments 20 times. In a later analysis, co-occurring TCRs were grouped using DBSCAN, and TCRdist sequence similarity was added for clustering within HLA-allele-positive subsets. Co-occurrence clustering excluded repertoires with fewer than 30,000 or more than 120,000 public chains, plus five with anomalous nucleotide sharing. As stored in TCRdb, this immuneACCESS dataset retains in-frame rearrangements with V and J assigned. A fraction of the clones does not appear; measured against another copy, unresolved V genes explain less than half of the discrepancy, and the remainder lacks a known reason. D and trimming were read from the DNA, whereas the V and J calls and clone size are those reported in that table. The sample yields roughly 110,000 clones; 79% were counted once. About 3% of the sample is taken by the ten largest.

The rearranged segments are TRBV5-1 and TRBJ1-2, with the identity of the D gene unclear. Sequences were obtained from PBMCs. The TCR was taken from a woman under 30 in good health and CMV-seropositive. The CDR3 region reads CASSLGALRGYTF. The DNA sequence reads TGCGCCAGCAGCTTGGGGGCGCTGCGAGGCTACACCTTC. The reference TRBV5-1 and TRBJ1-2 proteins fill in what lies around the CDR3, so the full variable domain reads KAGVTQTPRYLIKTRGQQVTLSCSPISGHRSVSWYQQTPGQGLQFLFEYFSETQRNKGNFPGRFSGRQFSNSRSEMNVSTLELGDSALYLCASSLGALRGYTFGSGTRLTVV.